What follows are 25 T cell receptor beta chains derived from one specimen sequenced in a study of PD-1 blockade in classical Hodgkin lymphoma. The time point is: cycle 4 day 1 (C4D1), after more than 5 weeks of nivolumab. Autologous stem cell transplantation was followed by relapse in every patient, and brentuximab vedotin exposure varied. Clones were read by immunoSEQ multiplex PCR, and TCRdb kept only the in-frame ones, dropping some. Altogether about 28,000 clones are present, around 80% being singletons, with the ten largest covering around 15%. The source was peripheral blood mononuclear cells (PBMCs), collected before the fourth cycle of nivolumab. All receptors come from a human donor with classical Hodgkin lymphoma.

The chain combines TRBV27 with TRBJ2-3, with TRBD1 matching over 7 bases. CDR3 length: 14 residues. CDR1 and CDR2 (germline): MNHEY, SMNVEV (reference sequence). V was pared by 6 bases and J by 8 bases, with 11 bases of the junction left unmatched. The CDR3 loop reads CASRLGTTGTTQYF. CDR3 DNA sequence: TGTGCCAGCAGATTAGGGACGACAGGGACTACGCAGTATTTT.

This clone is labeled as medium-sized. The genes are TRBV28 and TRBJ2-7; a weak D match, TRBD1 (5 bases). CDR1 is MDHEN, CDR2 SYDVKM, per germline. This CDR3 has 14 residues. Trimming cost V 5 bases and J 5 bases, with 16 bases left between them. CDR3 DNA: TGTGCCAGCAGTCCACAGGTAGCAGGCCACGAGCAGTACTTC. Protein: CASSPQVAGHEQYF.

The table lists this clone with a few counts. The genes are TRBV5-4 and TRBJ2-2; no definite D call. Germline V gene lookup returns CDR1 SGHNT and CDR2 YYREEE (reference sequence). The CDR3 is 12 amino acids. The ends were cut back, 3 bases at V and 1 base at J, with 1 base in the middle. In DNA, the CDR3 is TGTGCCAGCAGCTGGAACACCGGGGAGCTGTTTTTT. It encodes CASSWNTGELFF.

The chain carries TRBV2 and TRBJ2-4; TRBD2 aligns across 10 bases. Germline V gene lookup returns CDR1 SNHLY and CDR2 FYNNEI. The CDR3 sequence is 15 residues long. V lost 4 bases and J lost 7; bases outside the gene matches: 7. This CDR3 reads CASSAEREGRNIQYF. The CDR3 DNA reads as TGTGCCAGCAGTGCGGAGCGGGAGGGTCGGAACATTCAGTACTTC.

About this clone itself: One junction end does not reproduce the germline sequence, and a read error may be involved. J is TRBJ1-4 and V is TRBV10-3, with D unclear. The germline CDR1 and CDR2 sequences are ENHRY and SYGVKD. The CDR3 loop spans 13 amino acids. Written as DNA, the CDR3 is TGTGCCATCAGTGAGTCTCGGCGTGAAGAACTGTTTTTT. This encodes CAISESRREELFF.

This chain connects TRBV7-2 to TRBJ2-1; TRBD2 aligns across 10 bases. CDR1 and CDR2 from the germline V gene are SGHTA and FQGNSA. V lost 1 base and J lost 7; bases outside the gene matches: 4. CDR3 length: 15 residues. The CDR3 DNA reads as TGTGCCAGCAGCTTAGACGGACTAGCGGAGAATGAGCAGTTCTTC. As protein: CASSLDGLAENEQFF.

This clone is labeled medium-sized (0.01 to 0.1%). The chain joins TRBV7-8 to TRBJ2-2; TRBD1 aligns across 7 bases. From germline, CDR1 is SGHVS and CDR2 FQNEAQ. V lost 6 bases, J lost 8 bases, and 3 bases stayed unmatched. This CDR3 comprises 12 residues. The CDR3 DNA sequence: TGTGCCAGCAGGACAGGGTTAGGGGAGCTGTTTTTT. Translation: CASRTGLGELFF.

The rearrangement uses TRBV7-8 and TRBJ1-3; D not certain. From germline, CDR1 is SGHVS and CDR2 FQNEAQ. The ends were cut back, 2 bases at V and 0 bases at J, with 14 bases in the middle. This CDR3 is 17 amino acids long. The CDR3 sequence: CASSLSTLDLSGNTIYF. CDR3 nucleotides: TGTGCCAGCAGCTTAAGTACTCTGGACCTCTCTGGAAACACCATATATTTT.

The gene calls are TRBV2 and TRBJ2-2, with D perhaps matching TRBD1 (7 bases). CDR1 SNHLY and CDR2 FYNNEI come from the germline V gene. This CDR3 region has 15 residues. V lost 2 bases and J lost 6, with 13 bases in between. CDR3 coding DNA: TGTGCCAGCAGTGAACAGGGGGGTCTCCCCGGGGAGCTGTTTTTT. Its protein product is CASSEQGGLPGELFF.

This chain uses TRBV7-6 with TRBJ2-5; TRBD2 matches at 10 bases. Trimming removed 1 base from V and 3 bases from J; junction bases left unmatched: 8. The germline V gene has CDR1 SGHVS and CDR2 FNYEAQ. This CDR3 spans 17 amino acids. CDR3 nucleotides: TGTGCCAGCAGCTTAGGGCTACTAGCGGGGCCCAAAGAGACCCAGTACTTC. Its translation: CASSLGLLAGPKETQYF.

This chain connects TRBV5-1 to TRBJ2-3, with D perhaps TRBD2 (5 bases). V was shortened by 0 bases and J by 9 bases, with 11 bases between the two germline ends. This CDR3 spans 13 amino acids. Germline V gene sequence: CDR1 SGHRS, CDR2 YFSETQ. In DNA form, the CDR3 reads TGCGCCAGCAGCTTGGCTGGAGGACCCACGCAGTATTTT. Amino acids: CASSLAGGPTQYF.

This chain connects TRBV5-1 to TRBJ2-7; 7 bases match TRBD1. The length of the CDR3 is 14 residues. Germline CDR1 is SGHRS and CDR2 is YFSETQ. The junction had 4 bases not matched to a gene; V was cut back by 2 bases and J by 2 bases. For the CDR3, the DNA is TGCGCCAGCAGCTTTGACAGGGCCGCCTACGAGCAGTACTTC. Translated: CASSFDRAAYEQYF. The variable domain in full, with the rest retrieved from reference TRBV5-1 and TRBJ2-7, is KAGVTQTPRYLIKTRGQQVTLSCSPISGHRSVSWYQQTPGQGLQFLFEYFSETQRNKGNFPGRFSGRQFSNSRSEMNVSTLELGDSALYLCASSFDRAAYEQYFGPGTRLTVT.

The chain couples TRBV7-9 to TRBJ1-5; 11 bases fit TRBD1. Germline-derived CDR1 and CDR2 are SEHNR and FQNEAQ (reference sequence). The CDR3 extends over 18 amino acids. V dropped 3 bases and J dropped 1; count of bases not matched to a gene: 8. The CDR3 spells CASSFGGTGGVSNQPQHF. CDR3 DNA: TGTGCCAGCAGCTTCGGTGGGACAGGGGGTGTGAGCAATCAGCCCCAGCATTTT.

The chain couples TRBV6-5 to TRBJ2-7; tentatively, D is TRBD2 (5 bases). The germline gives CDR1 MNHEY, CDR2 SVGAGI. V was pared by 0 bases and J by 6 bases, with 15 bases between. The CDR3 length is 15 residues. CDR3 region: CASSYSASIPLEQYF. In nucleotides, the CDR3 is TGTGCCAGCAGTTACTCGGCTAGCATCCCACTCGAGCAGTACTTC.

The V call is TRBV7-9, the J call TRBJ2-2; 12 bases map to TRBD2. Germline-derived CDR1 and CDR2 are SEHNR and FQNEAQ (reference sequence). V lost 5 bases to trimming and J lost 5 bases; unmatched junction nucleotides: 6. The CDR3 consists of 16 residues. CDR3 DNA sequence: TGTGCCAGCAGCCCGAGACTAGCGGGAGAAACCGGGGAGCTGTTTTTT. Encoded protein: CASSPRLAGETGELFF.

This clone has only a few counts. The chain combines TRBV18 with TRBJ2-3, with D possibly TRBD2 on 5 matching bases. The germline V and J ends were trimmed by 11 bases and 3 bases, with 6 bases remaining between them. Germline V gives CDR1 KGHSH, CDR2 LQKENI. This CDR3 comprises 10 residues. CDR3 DNA sequence: TGTGCCTCGGGAACAGATACGCAGTATTTT. Amino acid sequence: CASGTDTQYF.

This clone occurred a few times. V usage is TRBV29-1 and J usage is TRBJ1-2; D is uncertain. This CDR3 contains 11 residues. Germline V CDR1 and CDR2: SQVTM, ANQGSEA. Trimming pared 3 bases from V and 8 bases from J, leaving 10 bases between. The chain's CDR3 is CSVEGLWGYTF. CDR3 nucleotides: TGCAGCGTTGAGGGTTTATGGGGCTACACCTTC.

The chain links TRBV28 to TRBJ2-1; 8 positions match TRBD1. With V trimmed by 6 bases and J by 8 bases, 9 bases remained unmatched. This CDR3 has 14 residues. From germline, CDR1 is MDHEN and CDR2 SYDVKM. CDR3 loop: CASRTDRVGDEQFF. CDR3 bases: TGTGCCAGCAGGACGGACAGGGTGGGTGATGAGCAGTTCTTC. Using reference TRBV28 and TRBJ2-1 for the parts outside the CDR3, the full variable domain is DVKVTQSSRYLVKRTGEKVFLECVQDMDHENMFWYRQDPGLGLRLIYFSYDVKMKEKGDIPEGYSVSREKKERFSLILESASTNQTSMYLCASRTDRVGDEQFFGPGTRLTVL.

The rearrangement uses TRBV29-1 and TRBJ2-7, with 7 bases identical to TRBD2. CDR1 and CDR2 (germline): SQVTM, ANQGSEA. V shed 6 bases, J shed 3 bases, and the junction held 5 bases outside the gene matches. The CDR3 runs 12 residues. Here the CDR3 reads CSVGPGGYEQYF. CDR3 nucleotide sequence: TGCAGCGTCGGCCCGGGGGGCTACGAGCAGTACTTC.

The V call is TRBV2, the J call TRBJ1-2, with 9 bases lining up with TRBD1. The CDR3 is 13 residues long. Germline trimming cut 4 bases from V and 6 bases from J; bases unmatched to any gene: 3. Germline V gene sequence: CDR1 SNHLY, CDR2 FYNNEI. Here the CDR3 DNA reads TGTGCCAGCAGTGCGACAGGGGGGGATGGCTACACCTTC. Translating it yields CASSATGGDGYTF.

This chain uses TRBV5-1 with TRBJ2-7; unclear D gene. V shed 2 bases and J shed 2 bases, with 11 bases lying between them. The V gene's germline CDR1 is SGHRS and CDR2 YFSETQ. The CDR3 has 14 amino acids. In DNA form, the CDR3 reads TGCGCCAGCAGCTTAAGGAATCCAACCTACGAGCAGTACTTC. Its translation is CASSLRNPTYEQYF.

The J gene is TRBJ2-1, the V gene TRBV19; tentatively, D is TRBD2 (6 bases). The CDR3 covers 13 residues. V was shortened by 4 bases and J by 9 bases, with 13 bases between the two germline ends. CDR1 LNHDA and CDR2 SQIVND come from the germline V gene (reference sequence). CDR3 sequence reads: CASSKSGDGEQFF. DNA for the CDR3: TGTGCCAGTAGTAAGTCGGGAGACGGTGAGCAGTTCTTC.

The rearrangement joins TRBV7-9 to TRBJ2-2; TRBD2 aligns across 12 bases. In germline, CDR1 is SEHNR, CDR2 FQNEAQ (reference sequence). J was trimmed by 1 base and V by 5 bases; bases with no gene match: 5. The CDR3 sequence is 17 residues long. The CDR3 loop is CASSKTSGSRNTGELFF. In DNA, the CDR3 is TGTGCCAGCAGCAAGACTAGCGGGAGCCGGAACACCGGGGAGCTGTTTTTT. Filled out from reference TRBV7-9 and TRBJ2-2, the complete variable domain reads DTGVSQNPRHKITKRGQNVTFRCDPISEHNRLYWYRQTLGQGPEFLTYFQNEAQLEKSRLLSDRFSAERPKGSFSTLEIQRTEQGDSAMYLCASSKTSGSRNTGELFFGEGSRLTVL.

The chain recombines TRBV10-2 with TRBJ2-2, with D possibly being TRBD1 (6 bases). CDR1 is WSHSY and CDR2 is SAAADI in the germline V gene. The CDR3 runs to 15 residues. Trimming removed 4 bases from V and 8 bases from J, with 17 bases in between. DNA for the CDR3: TGCGCCAGCAGTGGGAGGACAGACTATCTTGGGGAGCTGTTTTTT. This codes for CASSGRTDYLGELFF.

CDR3 sequence: CASSYGQGRLSGNQPQHF. The CDR3 nucleotides read TGTGCCAGCAGCTACGGACAGGGAAGGCTTTCAGGCAATCAGCCCCAGCATTTT. The rearrangement links TRBV5-6 to TRBJ1-5, with 8 bases aligning to TRBD1. The CDR3 has 18 amino acids. Germline V gene lookup returns CDR1 SGHDT and CDR2 YYEEEE. Trimming took 3 bases from V and 2 from J; bases not matched to a gene: 13.